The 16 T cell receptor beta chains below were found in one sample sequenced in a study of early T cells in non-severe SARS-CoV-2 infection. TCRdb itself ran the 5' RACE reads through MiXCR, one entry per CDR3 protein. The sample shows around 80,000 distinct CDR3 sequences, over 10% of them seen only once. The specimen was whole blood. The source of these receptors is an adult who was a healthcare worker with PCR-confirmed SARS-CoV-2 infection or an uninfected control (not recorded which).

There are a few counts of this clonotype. CDR3: CASSRGTGLTYNSPLHF. DNA for the CDR3: TGTGCCAGCAGTAGGGGGACAGGGTTGACCTATAATTCACCCCTCCACTTT. The V and J genes are TRBV6-5 and TRBJ1-6; 9 nucleotides agree with TRBD1. The CDR3 is 17 residues long. From germline, CDR1 is MNHEY and CDR2 SVGAGI. V gave up 5 bases and J gave up 2 bases; unmatched junction bases: 7.

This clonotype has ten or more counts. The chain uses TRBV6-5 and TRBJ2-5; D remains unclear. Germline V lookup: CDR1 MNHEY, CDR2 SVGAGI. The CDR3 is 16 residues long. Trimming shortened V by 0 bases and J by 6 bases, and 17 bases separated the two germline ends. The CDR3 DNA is TGTGCCAGCAGTTACTCGATCACCCCGGGTCGAAAGACCCAGTACTTC. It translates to CASSYSITPGRKTQYF.

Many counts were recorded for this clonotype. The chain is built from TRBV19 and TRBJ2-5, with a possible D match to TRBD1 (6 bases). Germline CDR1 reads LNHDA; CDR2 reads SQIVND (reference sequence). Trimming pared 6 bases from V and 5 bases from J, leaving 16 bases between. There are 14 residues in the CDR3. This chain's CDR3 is CASSDRITRETQYF. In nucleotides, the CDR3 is TGTGCCAGTAGCGACAGGATAACACGGGAGACCCAGTACTTC.

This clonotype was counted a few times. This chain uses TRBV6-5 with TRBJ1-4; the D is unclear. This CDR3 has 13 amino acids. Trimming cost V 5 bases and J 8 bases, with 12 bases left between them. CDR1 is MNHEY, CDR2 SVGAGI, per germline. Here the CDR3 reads CASSPQAREKLFF. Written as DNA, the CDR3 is TGTGCCAGCAGTCCCCAGGCCAGAGAAAAACTGTTTTTT.

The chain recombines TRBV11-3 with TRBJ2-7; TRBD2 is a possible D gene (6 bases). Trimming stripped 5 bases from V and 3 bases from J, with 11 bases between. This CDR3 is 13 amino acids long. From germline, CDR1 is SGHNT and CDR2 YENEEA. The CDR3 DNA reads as TGTGCCAGCAGCCGCGACGGGGGCTACGAGCAGTACTTC. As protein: CASSRDGGYEQYF.

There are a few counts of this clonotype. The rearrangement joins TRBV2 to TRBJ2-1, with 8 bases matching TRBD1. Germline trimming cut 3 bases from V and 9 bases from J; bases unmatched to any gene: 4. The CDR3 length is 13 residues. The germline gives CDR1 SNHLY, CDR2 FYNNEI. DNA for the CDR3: TGTGCCAGCAGTGATGCAGGGGGCGGTGAGCAGTTCTTC. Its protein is CASSDAGGGEQFF.

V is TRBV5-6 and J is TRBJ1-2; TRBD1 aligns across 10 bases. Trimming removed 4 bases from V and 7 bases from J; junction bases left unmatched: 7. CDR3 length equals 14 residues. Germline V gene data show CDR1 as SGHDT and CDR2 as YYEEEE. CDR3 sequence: CASSLRQGAGGYTF. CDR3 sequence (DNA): TGTGCCAGCAGCCTACGACAGGGGGCAGGTGGCTACACCTTC. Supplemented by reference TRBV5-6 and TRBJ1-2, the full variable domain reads DAGVTQSPTHLIKTRGQQVTLRCSPKSGHDTVSWYQQALGQGPQFIFQYYEEEERQRGNFPDRFSGHQFPNYSSELNVNALLLGDSALYLCASSLRQGAGGYTFGSGTRLTVV.

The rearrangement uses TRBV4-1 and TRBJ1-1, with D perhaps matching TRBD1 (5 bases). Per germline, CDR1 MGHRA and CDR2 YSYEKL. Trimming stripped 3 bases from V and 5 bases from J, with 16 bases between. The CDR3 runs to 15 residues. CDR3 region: CASSQGGRKRTEAFF. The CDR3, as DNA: TGCGCCAGCAGCCAGGGGGGACGAAAGAGGACTGAAGCTTTCTTT.

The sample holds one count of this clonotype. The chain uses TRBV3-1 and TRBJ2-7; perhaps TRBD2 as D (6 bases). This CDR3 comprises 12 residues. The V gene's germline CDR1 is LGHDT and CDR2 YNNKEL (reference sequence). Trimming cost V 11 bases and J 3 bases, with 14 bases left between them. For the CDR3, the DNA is TGTGCCTCCGGGCGGGGCGACTACGAGCAGTACTTC. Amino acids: CASGRGDYEQYF.

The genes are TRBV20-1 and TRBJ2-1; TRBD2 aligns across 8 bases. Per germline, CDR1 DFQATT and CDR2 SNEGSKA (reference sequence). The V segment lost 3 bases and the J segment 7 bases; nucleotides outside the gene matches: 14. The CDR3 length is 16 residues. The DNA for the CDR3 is TGCAGTGCTAGCCCCCTTTCGGCGGGAGGTGGTAATGAGCAGTTCTTC. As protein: CSASPLSAGGGNEQFF.

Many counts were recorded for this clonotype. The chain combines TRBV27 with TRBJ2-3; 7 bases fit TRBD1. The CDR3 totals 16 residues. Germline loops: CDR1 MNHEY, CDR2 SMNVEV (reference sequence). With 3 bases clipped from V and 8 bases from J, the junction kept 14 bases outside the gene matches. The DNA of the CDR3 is TGTGCCAGCAGTTTGTTACAGGGGCTCGGAAGCGCTACGCAGTATTTT. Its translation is CASSLLQGLGSATQYF.

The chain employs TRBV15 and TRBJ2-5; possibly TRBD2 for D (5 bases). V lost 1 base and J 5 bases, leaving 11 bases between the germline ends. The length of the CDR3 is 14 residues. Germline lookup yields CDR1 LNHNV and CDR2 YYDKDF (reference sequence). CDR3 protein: CATSRARAGETQYF. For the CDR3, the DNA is TGTGCCACCAGCAGAGCTCGCGCGGGCGAGACCCAGTACTTC.

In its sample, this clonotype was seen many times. The CDR3 loop reads CAISESPSEGQFF. In DNA form, the CDR3 reads TGTGCCATCAGTGAGTCGCCCAGTGAGGGGCAGTTCTTC. This chain uses TRBV10-3 with TRBJ2-1, with D perhaps matching TRBD2 (5 bases). The CDR3 extends over 13 amino acids. From germline, CDR1 is ENHRY and CDR2 SYGVKD. V shed 0 bases and J shed 12 bases, with 12 bases lying between them.

CDR3 amino acids: CASSSPALNSPLHF. CDR3 in DNA: TGTGCCAGCAGTTCCCCCGCCCTTAATTCACCCCTCCACTTT. The chain carries TRBV28 and TRBJ1-6; D remains ambiguous. This CDR3 spans 14 amino acids. Looked up from germline, CDR1 is MDHEN and CDR2 is SYDVKM. Trimming left V 4 bases short and J 6 bases short, with 10 bases between.

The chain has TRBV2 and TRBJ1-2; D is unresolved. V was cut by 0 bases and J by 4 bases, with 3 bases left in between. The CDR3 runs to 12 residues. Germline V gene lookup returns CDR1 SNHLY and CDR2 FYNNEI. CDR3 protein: CASSEATYGYTF. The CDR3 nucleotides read TGTGCCAGCAGTGAAGCGACCTATGGCTACACCTTC.

CDR3 coding DNA: TGTGCCAGCTCACCACGAAGAGGAGGCACAGATACGCAGTATTTT. Translating it yields CASSPRRGGTDTQYF. This chain connects TRBV18 to TRBJ2-3; D call uncertain. The germline V gene has CDR1 KGHSH and CDR2 LQKENI. The ends were cut back, 1 base at V and 1 base at J, with 9 bases in the middle. This CDR3 comprises 15 residues.